The following is a TCR beta chain sequence with its context. As yet, its antigen is unknown. This sample is part of a study of long-term antiretroviral therapy in people with HIV. Study findings and constraints: Controls showed broader CDR3 length ranges than did the HIV repertoires. Whichever time point was examined, clones expanded before ART dominated the repertoire.

Researchers report immunoSEQ v3.0 was run at survey level. The data were produced by immunoSEQ multiplex PCR, yet TCRdb's version contains in-frame clones alone and is incomplete. This sample has over 15,000 clones; over 70% occur once, and the top ten carry about 14%. The CDR3 length is 14 residues. Trimming stripped 1 base from V and 9 bases from J, with 13 bases between. Per the germline V gene, CDR1 is GTSNPN and CDR2 is SVGIG (reference sequence). All participants with HIV were treated in the United States. This TCR came from a woman aged 45-60 years with HIV. The chain combines TRBV30 with TRBJ1-6, with D perhaps matching TRBD1 (5 bases). Source: unsorted PBMCs, taken 1.5 years before starting antiretroviral therapy. Written as DNA, the CDR3 is TGTGCCTGGAGTGGCCCGTTTGGGGGTTCACCCCTCCACTTT. Protein: CAWSGPFGGSPLHF.